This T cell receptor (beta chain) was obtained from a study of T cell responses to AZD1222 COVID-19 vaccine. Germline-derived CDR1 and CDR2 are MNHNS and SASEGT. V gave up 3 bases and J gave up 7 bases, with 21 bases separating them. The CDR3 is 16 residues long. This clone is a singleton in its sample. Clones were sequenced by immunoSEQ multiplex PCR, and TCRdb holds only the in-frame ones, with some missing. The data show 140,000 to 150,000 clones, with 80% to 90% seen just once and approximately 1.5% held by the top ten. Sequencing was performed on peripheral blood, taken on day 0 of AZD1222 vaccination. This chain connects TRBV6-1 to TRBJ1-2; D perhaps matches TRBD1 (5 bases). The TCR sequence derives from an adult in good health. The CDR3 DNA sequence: TGTGCCAGCAGTGAGAGAAGGGACGGGTGGGAACGTGGCTACACCTTC. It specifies CASSERRDGWERGYTF.